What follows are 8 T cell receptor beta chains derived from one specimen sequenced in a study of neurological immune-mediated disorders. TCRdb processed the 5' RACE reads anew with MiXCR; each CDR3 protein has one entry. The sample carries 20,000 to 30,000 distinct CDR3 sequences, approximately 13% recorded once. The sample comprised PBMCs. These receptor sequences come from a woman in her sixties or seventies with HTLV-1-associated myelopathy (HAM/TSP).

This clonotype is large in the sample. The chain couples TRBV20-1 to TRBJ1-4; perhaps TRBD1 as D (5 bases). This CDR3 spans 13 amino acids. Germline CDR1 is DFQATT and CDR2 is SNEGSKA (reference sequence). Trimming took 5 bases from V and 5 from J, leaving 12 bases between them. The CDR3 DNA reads TGCAGTGCTTATCGCAGGGTAAATGAAAAACTGTTTTTT. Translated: CSAYRRVNEKLFF.

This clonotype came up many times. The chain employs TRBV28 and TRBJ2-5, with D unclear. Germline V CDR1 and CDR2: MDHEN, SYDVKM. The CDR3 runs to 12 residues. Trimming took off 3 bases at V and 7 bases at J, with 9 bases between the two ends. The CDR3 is CASSLVGVTQYF. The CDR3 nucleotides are TGTGCCAGCAGTTTGGTGGGTGTGACCCAGTACTTC.

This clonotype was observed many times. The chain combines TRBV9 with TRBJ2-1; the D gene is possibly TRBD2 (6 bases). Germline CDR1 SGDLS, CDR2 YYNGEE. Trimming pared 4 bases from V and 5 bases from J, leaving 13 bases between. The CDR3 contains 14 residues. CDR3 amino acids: CASSTDWGDNEQFF. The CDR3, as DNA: TGTGCCAGCAGCACCGACTGGGGGGACAATGAGCAGTTCTTC.

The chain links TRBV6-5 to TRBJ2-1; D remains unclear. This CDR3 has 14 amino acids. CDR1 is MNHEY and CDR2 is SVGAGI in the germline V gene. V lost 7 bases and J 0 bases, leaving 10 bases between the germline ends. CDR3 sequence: CASTPEISYNEQFF. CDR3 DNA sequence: TGTGCCAGCACTCCAGAGATCTCCTACAATGAGCAGTTCTTC.

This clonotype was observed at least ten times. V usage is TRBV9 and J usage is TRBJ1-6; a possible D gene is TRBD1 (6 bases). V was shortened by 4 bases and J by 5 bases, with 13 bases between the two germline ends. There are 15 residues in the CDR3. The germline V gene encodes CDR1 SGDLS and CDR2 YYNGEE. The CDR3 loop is CASSPSGQHNSPLHF. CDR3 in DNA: TGTGCCAGCAGCCCCTCCGGACAGCATAATTCACCCCTCCACTTT.

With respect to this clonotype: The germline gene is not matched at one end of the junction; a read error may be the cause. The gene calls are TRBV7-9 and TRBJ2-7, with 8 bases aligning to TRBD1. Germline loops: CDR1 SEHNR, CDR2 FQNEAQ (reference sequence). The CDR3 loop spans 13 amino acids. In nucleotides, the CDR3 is TGTTCCAGCAGCCCGGACAGGGCGGGAGAGCAGTACTTC. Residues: CSSSPDRAGEQYF.

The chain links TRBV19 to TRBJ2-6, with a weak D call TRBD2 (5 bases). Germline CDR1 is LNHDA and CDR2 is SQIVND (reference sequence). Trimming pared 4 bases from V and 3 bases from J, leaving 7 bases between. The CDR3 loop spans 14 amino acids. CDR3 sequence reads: CASSTGNGANVLTF. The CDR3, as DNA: TGTGCCAGTAGTACCGGGAATGGGGCCAACGTCCTGACTTTC.

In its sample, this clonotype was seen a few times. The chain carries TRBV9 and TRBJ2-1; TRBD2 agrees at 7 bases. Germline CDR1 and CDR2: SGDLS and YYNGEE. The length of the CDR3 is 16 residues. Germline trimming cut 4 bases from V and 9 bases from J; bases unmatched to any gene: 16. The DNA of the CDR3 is TGTGCCAGCAGCCTTAGGGAGGGCGGGCAGAAGTTTGAGCAGTTCTTC. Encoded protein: CASSLREGGQKFEQFF.